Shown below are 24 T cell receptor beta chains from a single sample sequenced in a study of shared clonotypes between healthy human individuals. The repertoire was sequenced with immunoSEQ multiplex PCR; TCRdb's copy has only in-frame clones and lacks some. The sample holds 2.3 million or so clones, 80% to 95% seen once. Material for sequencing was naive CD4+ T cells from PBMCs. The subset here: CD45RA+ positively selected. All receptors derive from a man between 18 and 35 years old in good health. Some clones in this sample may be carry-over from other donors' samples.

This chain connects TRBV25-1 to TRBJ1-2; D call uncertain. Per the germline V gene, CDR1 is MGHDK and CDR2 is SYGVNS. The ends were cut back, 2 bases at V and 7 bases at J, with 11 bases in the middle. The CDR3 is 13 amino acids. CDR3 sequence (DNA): TGTGCCAGCAGTGAAAGGGCAGCCGGTGGCTACACCTTC. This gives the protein CASSERAAGGYTF.

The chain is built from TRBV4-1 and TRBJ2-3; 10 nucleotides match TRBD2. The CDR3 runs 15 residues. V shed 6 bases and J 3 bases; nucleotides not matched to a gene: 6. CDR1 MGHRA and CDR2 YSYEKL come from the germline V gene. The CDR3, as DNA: TGCGCCAGCAGTCTAGCGGGAGTGGGGACAGATACGCAGTATTTT. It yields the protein CASSLAGVGTDTQYF.

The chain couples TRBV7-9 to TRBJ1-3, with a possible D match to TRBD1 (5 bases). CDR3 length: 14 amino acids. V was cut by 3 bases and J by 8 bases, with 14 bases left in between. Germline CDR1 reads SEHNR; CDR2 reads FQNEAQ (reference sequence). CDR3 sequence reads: CASSFKGQRDTIYF. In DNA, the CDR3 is TGTGCCAGCAGCTTTAAGGGGCAAAGAGACACCATATATTTT.

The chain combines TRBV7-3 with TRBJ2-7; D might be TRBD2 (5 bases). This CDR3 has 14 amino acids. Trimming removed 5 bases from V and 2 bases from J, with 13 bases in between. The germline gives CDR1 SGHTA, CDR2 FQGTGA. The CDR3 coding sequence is TGTGCCAGCAGCCTAGCTTACCCAACCTACGAGCAGTACTTC. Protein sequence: CASSLAYPTYEQYF.

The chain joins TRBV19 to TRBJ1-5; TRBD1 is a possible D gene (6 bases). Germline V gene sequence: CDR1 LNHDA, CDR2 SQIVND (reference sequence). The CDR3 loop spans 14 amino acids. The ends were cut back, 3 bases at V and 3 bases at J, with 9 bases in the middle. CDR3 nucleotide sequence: TGTGCCAGTAGTATTCAGGGGAACAATCAGCCCCAGCATTTT. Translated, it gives CASSIQGNNQPQHF.

The CDR3 reads CASSFREGSGANVLTF. CDR3 coding DNA: TGTGCCAGCAGTTTCCGGGAGGGATCTGGGGCCAACGTCCTGACTTTC. J is TRBJ2-6 and V is TRBV28; 8 bases agree with TRBD2. Per germline, CDR1 MDHEN and CDR2 SYDVKM. With 3 bases clipped from V and 1 base from J, the junction kept 2 bases outside the gene matches. The CDR3 contains 16 residues. Based on the CDR3 plus reference TRBV28 and TRBJ2-6, the full variable domain is DVKVTQSSRYLVKRTGEKVFLECVQDMDHENMFWYRQDPGLGLRLIYFSYDVKMKEKGDIPEGYSVSREKKERFSLILESASTNQTSMYLCASSFREGSGANVLTFGAGSRLTVL.

The CDR3 region is CAFLGTGGNGYTF. DNA for the CDR3: TGTGCCTTTTTGGGGACAGGGGGCAATGGCTACACCTTC. The chain carries TRBV2 and TRBJ1-2; 12 bases are shared with TRBD1. The V gene end was trimmed by 11 bases and the J gene end by 6 bases; junction bases not matched to a gene: 7. CDR1 SNHLY and CDR2 FYNNEI come from the germline V gene. There are 13 residues in the CDR3.

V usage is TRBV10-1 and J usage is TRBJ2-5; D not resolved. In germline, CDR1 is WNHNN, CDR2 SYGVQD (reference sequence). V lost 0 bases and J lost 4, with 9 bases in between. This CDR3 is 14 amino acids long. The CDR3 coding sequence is TGCGCCAGCAGTGAGTCCGCGGTCGGAGAGACCCAGTACTTC. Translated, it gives CASSESAVGETQYF.

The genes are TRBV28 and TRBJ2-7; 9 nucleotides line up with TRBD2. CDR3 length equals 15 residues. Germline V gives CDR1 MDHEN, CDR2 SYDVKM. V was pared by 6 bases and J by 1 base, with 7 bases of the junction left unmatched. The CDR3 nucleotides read TGTGCCAGCAGCATAGCGGGAGATGGGTCCTACGAGCAGTACTTC. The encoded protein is CASSIAGDGSYEQYF.

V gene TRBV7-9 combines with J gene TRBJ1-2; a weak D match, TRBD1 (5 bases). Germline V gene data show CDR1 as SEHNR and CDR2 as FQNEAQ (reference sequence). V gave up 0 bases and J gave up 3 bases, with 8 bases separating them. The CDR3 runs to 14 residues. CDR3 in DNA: TGTGCCAGCAGCTTAGCGGGGACTTACTATGGCTACACCTTC. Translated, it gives CASSLAGTYYGYTF.

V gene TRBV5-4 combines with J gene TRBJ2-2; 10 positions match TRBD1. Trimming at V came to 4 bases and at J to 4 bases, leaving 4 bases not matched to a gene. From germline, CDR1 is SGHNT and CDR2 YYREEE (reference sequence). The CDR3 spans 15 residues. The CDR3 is CASSRGQGSTGELFF. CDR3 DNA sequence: TGTGCCAGCAGCCGGGGACAGGGGAGCACCGGGGAGCTGTTTTTT.

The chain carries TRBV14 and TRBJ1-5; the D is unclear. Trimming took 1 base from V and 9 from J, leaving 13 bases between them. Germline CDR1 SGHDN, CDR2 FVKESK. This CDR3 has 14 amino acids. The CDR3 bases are TGTGCCAGCAGCCAAGGGGGTGCCGGGCGGCCCCAGCATTTT. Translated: CASSQGGAGRPQHF.

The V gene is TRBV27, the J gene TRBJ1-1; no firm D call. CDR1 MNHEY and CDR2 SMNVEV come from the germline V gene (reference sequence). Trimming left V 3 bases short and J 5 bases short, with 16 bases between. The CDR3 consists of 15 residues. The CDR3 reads CASSFLQSVGTEAFF. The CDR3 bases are TGTGCCAGCAGTTTTCTTCAATCTGTCGGAACTGAAGCTTTCTTT.

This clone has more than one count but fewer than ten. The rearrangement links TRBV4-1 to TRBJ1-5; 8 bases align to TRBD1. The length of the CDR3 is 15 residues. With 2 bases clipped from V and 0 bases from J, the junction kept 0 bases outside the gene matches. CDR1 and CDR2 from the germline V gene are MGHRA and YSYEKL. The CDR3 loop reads CASSQTGGSNQPQHF. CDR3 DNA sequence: TGCGCCAGCAGCCAAACAGGGGGTAGCAATCAGCCCCAGCATTTT.

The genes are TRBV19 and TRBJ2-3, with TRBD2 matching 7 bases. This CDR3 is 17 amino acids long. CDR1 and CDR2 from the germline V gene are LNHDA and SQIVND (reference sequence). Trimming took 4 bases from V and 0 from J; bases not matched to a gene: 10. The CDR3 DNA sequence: TGTGCCAGTAGTACCGGGAGGCGAACCCCTAGCACAGATACGCAGTATTTT. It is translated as CASSTGRRTPSTDTQYF.

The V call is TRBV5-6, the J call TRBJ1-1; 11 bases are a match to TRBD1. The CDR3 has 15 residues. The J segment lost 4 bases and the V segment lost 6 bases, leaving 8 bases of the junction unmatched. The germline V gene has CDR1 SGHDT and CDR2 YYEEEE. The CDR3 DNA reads TGTGCCAGCATAGAACCCGGGACAGGGGGCACTGAAGCTTTCTTT. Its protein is CASIEPGTGGTEAFF.

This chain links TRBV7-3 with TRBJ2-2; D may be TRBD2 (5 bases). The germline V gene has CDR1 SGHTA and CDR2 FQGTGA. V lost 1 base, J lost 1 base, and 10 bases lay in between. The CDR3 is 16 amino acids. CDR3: CASSLKGAGNTGELFF. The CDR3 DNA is TGTGCCAGCAGCTTAAAGGGAGCCGGGAACACCGGGGAGCTGTTTTTT.

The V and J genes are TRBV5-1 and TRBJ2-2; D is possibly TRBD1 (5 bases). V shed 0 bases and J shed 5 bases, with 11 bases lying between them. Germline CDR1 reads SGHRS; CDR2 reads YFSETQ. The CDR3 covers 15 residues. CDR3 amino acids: CASSLGAGRTGELFF. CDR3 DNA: TGCGCCAGCAGCTTGGGGGCAGGGCGAACCGGGGAGCTGTTTTTT. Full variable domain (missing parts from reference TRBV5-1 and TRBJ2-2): KAGVTQTPRYLIKTRGQQVTLSCSPISGHRSVSWYQQTPGQGLQFLFEYFSETQRNKGNFPGRFSGRQFSNSRSEMNVSTLELGDSALYLCASSLGAGRTGELFFGEGSRLTVL.

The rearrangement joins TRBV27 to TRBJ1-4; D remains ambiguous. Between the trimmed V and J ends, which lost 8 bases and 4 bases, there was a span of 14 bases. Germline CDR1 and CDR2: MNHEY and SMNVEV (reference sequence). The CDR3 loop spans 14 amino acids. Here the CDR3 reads CASAPGRNNEKLFF. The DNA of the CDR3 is TGTGCCAGCGCACCTGGACGGAATAATGAAAAACTGTTTTTT.

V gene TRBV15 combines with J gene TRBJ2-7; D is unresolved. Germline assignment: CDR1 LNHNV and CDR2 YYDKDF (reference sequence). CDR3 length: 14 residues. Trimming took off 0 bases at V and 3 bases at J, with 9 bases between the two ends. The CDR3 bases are TGTGCCACCAGCAGAGAATTGGGGATCTACGAGCAGTACTTC. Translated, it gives CATSRELGIYEQYF.

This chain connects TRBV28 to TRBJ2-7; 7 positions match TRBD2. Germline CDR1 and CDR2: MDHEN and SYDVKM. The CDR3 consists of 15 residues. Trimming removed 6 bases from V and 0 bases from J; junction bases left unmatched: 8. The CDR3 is CASSKAGFSSYEQYF. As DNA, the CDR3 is TGTGCCAGCAGCAAAGCGGGGTTTAGCTCCTACGAGCAGTACTTC.

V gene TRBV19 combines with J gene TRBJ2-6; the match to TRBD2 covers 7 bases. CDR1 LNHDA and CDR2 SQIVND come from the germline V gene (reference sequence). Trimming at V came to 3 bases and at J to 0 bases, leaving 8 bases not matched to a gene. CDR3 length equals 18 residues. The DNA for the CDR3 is TGTGCCAGTAGTATGGGAGGGCCCAGAAGCTCTGGGGCCAACGTCCTGACTTTC. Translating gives CASSMGGPRSSGANVLTF. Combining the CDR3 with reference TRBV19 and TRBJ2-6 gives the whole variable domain DGGITQSPKYLFRKEGQNVTLSCEQNLNHDAMYWYRQDPGQGLRLIYYSQIVNDFQKGDIAEGYSVSREKKESFPLTVTSAQKNPTAFYLCASSMGGPRSSGANVLTFGAGSRLTVL.

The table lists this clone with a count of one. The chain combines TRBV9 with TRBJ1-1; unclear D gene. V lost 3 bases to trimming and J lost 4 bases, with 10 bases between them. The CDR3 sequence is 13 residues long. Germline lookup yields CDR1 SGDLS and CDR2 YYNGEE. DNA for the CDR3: TGTGCCAGCAGCGCCCTCCAGAGCACTGAAGCTTTCTTT. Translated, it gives CASSALQSTEAFF. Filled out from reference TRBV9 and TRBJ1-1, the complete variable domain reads DSGVTQTPKHLITATGQRVTLRCSPRSGDLSVYWYQQSLDQGLQFLIQYYNGEERAKGNILERFSAQQFPDLHSELNLSSLELGDSALYFCASSALQSTEAFFGQGTRLTVV.

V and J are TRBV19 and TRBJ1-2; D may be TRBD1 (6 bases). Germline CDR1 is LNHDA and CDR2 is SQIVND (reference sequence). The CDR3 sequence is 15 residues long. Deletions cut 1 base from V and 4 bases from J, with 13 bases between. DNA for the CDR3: TGTGCCAGTAGTATAGCCGGGGGCCTGGGCTATGGCTACACCTTC. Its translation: CASSIAGGLGYGYTF.